A selection of T cell receptor beta chains follows, all from one sample in a study of T cell changes during pregnancy in multiple sclerosis. TCRdb keeps only in-frame clones here, not all; method: immunoSEQ multiplex PCR. The sample has roughly 40,000 clones; 92% are singletons. The source material was CD8+ T cells from peripheral blood mononuclear cells, sampled in the first trimester of pregnancy. The source of these receptors is a female donor with multiple sclerosis, enrolled in a pregnancy study. The CDR3 runs from the conserved cysteine through the conserved F or W. The D gene is left open where the match is weak. Size is stated for part of the rows, as once, few or many counts, or as a class when the clone is expanded.

clone_size j_call v_call d_call cdr3_aa cdr3_nt
NA TRBJ2-1 TRBV9 TRBD2 CASSAPASGASYNEQFF TGTGCCAGCAGCGCGCCCGCTAGCGGGGCCTCCTACAATGAGCAGTTCTTC
NA TRBJ1-1 TRBV6-1 NA CASSEATRTGLTEAFF TGTGCCAGCAGTGAAGCAACGCGCACAGGGCTTACTGAAGCTTTCTTT
once TRBJ2-5 TRBV4-1 NA CASSQDKEETQYF TGCGCCAGCAGCCAGGACAAAGAAGAGACCCAGTACTTC
NA TRBJ2-3 TRBV6-4 TRBD2 CASSASGGATDTQYF TGTGCCAGCAGTGCTAGCGGGGGGGCCACAGATACGCAGTATTTT
NA TRBJ1-2 TRBV9 TRBD1 CASSAQGVRGYTF TGTGCCAGCAGCGCTCAGGGGGTAAGAGGCTACACCTTC
NA TRBJ1-5 TRBV6-5 NA CASSSAGPVQPQHF TGCGCCAGCAGTTCAGCAGGGCCGGTGCAGCCCCAGCATTTT
few TRBJ2-5 TRBV25-1 NA CASSAGEGDIETQYF TGTGCCAGCAGTGCCGGGGAAGGGGACATAGAGACCCAGTACTTC
NA TRBJ1-1 TRBV5-1 NA CASSLTLLGGNTEAFF TGCGCCAGCAGCTTGACGTTGTTAGGGGGGAACACTGAAGCTTTCTTT
NA TRBJ2-7 TRBV5-1 NA CASRAGAGEQYF TGCGCCAGCCGCGCGGGGGCGGGGGAGCAGTACTTC
few TRBJ2-5 TRBV10-2 TRBD2 CASKIAGDQETQYF TGCGCCAGCAAAATAGCGGGGGACCAAGAGACCCAGTACTTC
NA TRBJ2-3 TRBV4-1 TRBD2 CASSTIAGGGTDTQYF TGCGCCAGCAGTACAATAGCGGGGGGTGGGACAGATACGCAGTATTTT
NA TRBJ2-2 TRBV5-6 NA CASSLGQVNTGELFF TGTGCCAGCAGCTTGGGGCAGGTAAACACCGGGGAGCTGTTTTTT
NA TRBJ2-7 TRBV6-1 NA CASSEGRGPYEQYF TGTGCCAGCAGTGAAGGCAGGGGTCCCTACGAGCAGTACTTC
NA TRBJ2-7 TRBV4-1 NA CASSLSGSNEQYF TGCGCCAGCAGCCTCTCAGGGTCTAACGAGCAGTACTTC
NA TRBJ1-6 TRBV13 TRBD1 CASSLGRTGGRSPLHF TGTGCCAGCAGCTTAGGAAGGACAGGGGGCCGTTCACCCCTCCACTTT
NA TRBJ2-7 TRBV27 NA CASSFRGREAYEQYF TGTGCCAGCAGTTTTAGGGGAAGAGAAGCCTACGAGCAGTACTTC
NA TRBJ1-4 TRBV6-5 TRBD1 CASRPGQEYEKLFF TGTGCCAGCAGACCGGGACAGGAGTATGAAAAACTGTTTTTT
NA TRBJ2-3 TRBV7-3 NA CASGGIRDTQYF TGTGCCAGCGGGGGCATCCGGGATACGCAGTATTTT
NA TRBJ1-1 TRBV6-5 TRBD1 CASRPGQGLSTEAFF TGTGCCAGCAGGCCCGGACAGGGTCTGAGCACTGAAGCTTTCTTT
NA TRBJ2-7 TRBV5-1 NA CASSLAETGVLYEQYF TGCGCCAGCAGCTTGGCCGAGACGGGGGTCCTTTACGAGCAGTACTTC
NA TRBJ1-5 TRBV18 TRBD1 CASAEDRPNQPQHF TGTGCCAGCGCAGAGGACAGGCCCAATCAGCCCCAGCATTTT
many TRBJ2-7 TRBV28 TRBD2 CASGEPGGYEQYF TGTGCCAGCGGCGAACCGGGGGGATACGAGCAGTACTTC
NA TRBJ1-2 TRBV15 NA CATSREGGINYGYTF TGTGCCACCAGCAGGGAGGGAGGGATAAACTATGGCTACACCTTC
NA TRBJ1-1 TRBV12-5 NA CASGLVRPGGNTEAFF TGTGCTAGTGGTTTGGTACGACCCGGCGGGAACACTGAAGCTTTCTTT
once TRBJ1-6 TRBV5-5 TRBD1 CASTEGAVSSYNSPLHF TGTGCCAGCACCGAGGGGGCAGTAAGCTCCTATAATTCACCCCTCCACTTT
NA TRBJ1-6 TRBV14 TRBD1 CASSRSGTGASRDNSPLHF TGTGCCAGCAGCCGCTCCGGGACAGGGGCCTCTAGGGATAATTCACCCCTCCACTTT
NA TRBJ2-1 TRBV4-1 NA CASSQNRDTNEQFF TGCGCCAGCAGCCAGAATCGGGACACCAATGAGCAGTTCTTC